Following are 19 T cell receptor beta chains from one sample sequenced in a study of PD-1 blockade in classical Hodgkin lymphoma. Libraries were prepared by immunoSEQ multiplex PCR; TCRdb keeps only in-frame clonotypes and omits some of them. The data show 50,000 or so clones, 73% seen once. Autologous stem cell transplantation was followed by relapse in every patient, and brentuximab vedotin exposure varied. Here the sequenced sample was peripheral blood mononuclear cells (PBMCs), taken before the second cycle of nivolumab. These receptor sequences come from a human donor with classical Hodgkin lymphoma.

The chain combines TRBV6-1 with TRBJ1-1; D ambiguous. Germline V gives CDR1 MNHNS, CDR2 SASEGT. V lost 6 bases to trimming and J lost 1 base, with 9 bases between them. CDR3 size: 13 residues. CDR3 sequence: CASRGGENTEAFF. In DNA form, the CDR3 reads TGTGCCAGCAGGGGTGGGGAGAACACTGAAGCTTTCTTT.

The V call is TRBV7-9, the J call TRBJ2-2; D call uncertain. Trimming stripped 2 bases from V and 3 bases from J, with 10 bases between. There are 15 residues in the CDR3. Germline loops: CDR1 SEHNR, CDR2 FQNEAQ (reference sequence). The CDR3 is CASSLKGIDTGELFF. The DNA of the CDR3 is TGTGCCAGCAGCTTAAAAGGGATCGACACCGGGGAGCTGTTTTTT.

The rearrangement links TRBV7-2 to TRBJ1-1; D is ambiguous. V lost 5 bases and J 0 bases, leaving 10 bases between the germline ends. Germline V gene data show CDR1 as SGHTA and CDR2 as FQGNSA. The CDR3 spans 14 residues. CDR3 loop: CASSLSPMNTEAFF. Written as DNA, the CDR3 is TGTGCCAGCAGCCTGAGCCCCATGAACACTGAAGCTTTCTTT.

The genes are TRBV11-2 and TRBJ2-5; maybe TRBD1 (5 bases). The germline V gene has CDR1 SGHAT and CDR2 FQNNGV. This CDR3 contains 16 residues. The V end was cut by 5 bases, the J end by 4 bases, with 20 bases between. CDR3 nucleotides: TGTGCCAGCAGCCCAAGGGGCGGCGTAGTCCGAGAGACCCAGTACTTC. It specifies CASSPRGGVVRETQYF.

This clone has only one observation. The chain has TRBV7-6 and TRBJ1-1; D may be TRBD1 (5 bases). CDR3 size: 14 residues. The germline gives CDR1 SGHVS, CDR2 FNYEAQ. Deletions cut 0 bases from V and 0 bases from J, with 5 bases between. CDR3 bases: TGTGCCAGCAGCTTAGCAGGGGTGAACACTGAAGCTTTCTTT. This codes for CASSLAGVNTEAFF. The full variable domain, completed using reference TRBV7-6 and TRBJ1-1, is GAGVSQSPRYKVTKRGQDVALRCDPISGHVSLYWYRQALGQGPEFLTYFNYEAQQDKSGLPNDRFSAERPEGSISTLTIQRTEQRDSAMYRCASSLAGVNTEAFFGQGTRLTVV.

The rearrangement uses TRBV7-8 and TRBJ2-5, with D possibly matching TRBD2 (5 bases). The CDR3 is 14 residues long. With 0 bases removed from V and 1 base from J, the gap between germline ends came to 6 bases. CDR1 and CDR2 from the germline V gene are SGHVS and FQNEAQ. CDR3 in amino acids: CASSLAEGQETQYF. The CDR3 nucleotides are TGTGCCAGCAGCTTAGCAGAGGGCCAAGAGACCCAGTACTTC.

V gene TRBV6-1 combines with J gene TRBJ2-7, with D perhaps TRBD2 (6 bases). CDR1 MNHNS and CDR2 SASEGT come from the germline V gene. CDR3 size: 12 residues. Deletions cut 4 bases from V and 4 bases from J, with 8 bases between. The CDR3, as DNA: TGTGCCAGCAGTGGTGGGGGGTACGAGCAGTACTTC. Its translation: CASSGGGYEQYF.

This clone was picked up a small number of times. The chain couples TRBV9 to TRBJ2-2, with D unclear. Trimming pared 0 bases from V and 1 base from J, leaving 7 bases between. This CDR3 has 15 amino acids. Germline V gene lookup returns CDR1 SGDLS and CDR2 YYNGEE. CDR3 sequence reads: CASSVEPGNTGELFF. The DNA of the CDR3 is TGTGCCAGCAGCGTAGAACCAGGGAACACCGGGGAGCTGTTTTTT.

The V gene is TRBV9, the J gene TRBJ2-3; D call uncertain. Deletions cut 3 bases from V and 0 bases from J, with 14 bases between. CDR3 length equals 16 residues. Germline CDR1 is SGDLS and CDR2 is YYNGEE. Here the CDR3 reads CASSERAATSTDTQYF. The CDR3 DNA is TGTGCCAGCAGCGAAAGGGCAGCGACTAGCACAGATACGCAGTATTTT.

This clone was counted a few times. This CDR3 reads CASIRGNTEAFF. In nucleotides, the CDR3 is TGTGCCAGCATCCGGGGGAACACTGAAGCTTTCTTT. The J gene is TRBJ1-1, the V gene TRBV6-5; the D is unclear. Germline V gene data show CDR1 as MNHEY and CDR2 as SVGAGI. This CDR3 region has 12 residues. Trimming took off 7 bases at V and 1 base at J, with 7 bases between the two ends.

The chain has TRBV5-1 and TRBJ2-1, with 7 bases that match TRBD1. V shed 1 base, J shed 6 bases, and the junction held 10 bases outside the gene matches. The CDR3 has 16 residues. Germline CDR1 SGHRS, CDR2 YFSETQ. The CDR3 sequence: CASSLTTGQTFNEQFF. In nucleotides, the CDR3 is TGCGCCAGCAGCTTGACGACGGGACAGACCTTCAATGAGCAGTTCTTC.

The chain has TRBV11-2 and TRBJ1-2, with 10 bases matching TRBD1. This CDR3 region has 15 residues. Germline V CDR1 and CDR2: SGHAT, FQNNGV. Germline trimming cut 2 bases from V and 6 bases from J; bases unmatched to any gene: 6. The CDR3 nucleotides read TGTGCCAGCAGCTTAACCCTGACAGGGGGCGATGGCTACACCTTC. Protein product: CASSLTLTGGDGYTF.

V gene TRBV4-2 combines with J gene TRBJ1-1; D remains unclear. With 6 bases removed from V and 0 bases from J, the gap between germline ends came to 11 bases. CDR3 size: 14 residues. Germline loops: CDR1 LGHNA, CDR2 YNFKEQ. CDR3 sequence (DNA): TGTGCCAGCAGTCTTTCTGGTTTGAACACTGAAGCTTTCTTT. It yields the protein CASSLSGLNTEAFF.

This chain joins TRBV6-1 and TRBJ2-2, with TRBD1 identical over 10 bases. The J segment lost 6 bases and the V segment lost 5 bases, leaving 6 bases of the junction unmatched. The CDR3 sequence is 15 residues long. Germline V gene lookup returns CDR1 MNHNS and CDR2 SASEGT. The CDR3 loop reads CASSLRDRGPGELFF. The CDR3 DNA reads as TGTGCCAGCAGTCTCCGAGACAGGGGGCCCGGGGAGCTGTTTTTT.

The CDR3 sequence: CASRPPPAPEQYF. CDR3 DNA: TGTGCCAGCAGGCCCCCCCCCGCGCCCGAGCAGTACTTC. The chain couples TRBV28 to TRBJ2-7; D is undetermined. The CDR3 runs 13 residues. Germline CDR1 is MDHEN and CDR2 is SYDVKM. V gave up 6 bases and J gave up 6 bases, with 15 bases separating them.

This CDR3 is CASSVSGYNQPQHF. The CDR3 DNA sequence: TGTGCCAGCTCGGTGTCGGGGTACAATCAGCCCCAGCATTTT. This chain connects TRBV28 to TRBJ1-5; D gene ambiguous. Germline CDR1 MDHEN, CDR2 SYDVKM. This CDR3 contains 14 residues. Trimming stripped 8 bases from V and 3 bases from J, with 14 bases between. The entire variable domain, with the rest obtained from reference TRBV28 and TRBJ1-5, is as follows: DVKVTQSSRYLVKRTGEKVFLECVQDMDHENMFWYRQDPGLGLRLIYFSYDVKMKEKGDIPEGYSVSREKKERFSLILESASTNQTSMYLCASSVSGYNQPQHFGDGTRLSIL.

The chain has TRBV2 and TRBJ2-3; the match to TRBD1 covers 7 bases. This CDR3 is 15 amino acids long. Germline V gene sequence: CDR1 SNHLY, CDR2 FYNNEI. The junction had 9 bases not matched to a gene; V was cut back by 6 bases and J by 3 bases. The chain's CDR3 is CASSGLTGTTDTQYF. CDR3 bases: TGTGCCAGCAGCGGGTTGACAGGGACAACAGATACGCAGTATTTT.

Only one count was recorded for this clone. This chain joins TRBV19 and TRBJ1-1, with D uncertain. CDR1 is LNHDA and CDR2 is SQIVND in the germline V gene (reference sequence). Trimming took off 4 bases at V and 4 bases at J, with 7 bases between the two ends. The CDR3 is 12 residues long. The CDR3 here is CASSNGGTEAFF. The CDR3 DNA sequence: TGTGCCAGTAGTAACGGAGGCACTGAAGCTTTCTTT.

The chain is built from TRBV18 and TRBJ2-7, with D unclear. Germline loops: CDR1 KGHSH, CDR2 LQKENI. This CDR3 is built from 14 residues. V was pared by 0 bases and J by 3 bases, with 9 bases between. CDR3 coding DNA: TGTGCCAGCTCACCACCGACTGGAATCTACGAGCAGTACTTC. Translated: CASSPPTGIYEQYF.